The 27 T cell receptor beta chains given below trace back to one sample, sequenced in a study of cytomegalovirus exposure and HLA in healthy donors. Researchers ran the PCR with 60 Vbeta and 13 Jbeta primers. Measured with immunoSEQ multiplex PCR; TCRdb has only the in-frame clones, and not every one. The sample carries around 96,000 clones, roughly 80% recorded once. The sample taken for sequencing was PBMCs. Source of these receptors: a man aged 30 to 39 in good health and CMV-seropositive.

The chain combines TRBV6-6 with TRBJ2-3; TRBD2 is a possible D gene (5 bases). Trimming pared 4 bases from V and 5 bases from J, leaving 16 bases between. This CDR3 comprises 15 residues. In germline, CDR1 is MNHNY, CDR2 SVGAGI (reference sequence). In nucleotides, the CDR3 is TGTGCCAGCAGTTCTCCGGAGGAACCCAAAGATACGCAGTATTTT. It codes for CASSSPEEPKDTQYF.

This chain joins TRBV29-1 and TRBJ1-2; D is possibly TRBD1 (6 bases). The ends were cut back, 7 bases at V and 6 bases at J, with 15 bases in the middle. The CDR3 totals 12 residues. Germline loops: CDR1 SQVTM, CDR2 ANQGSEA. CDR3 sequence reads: CSAPTGIDGYTF. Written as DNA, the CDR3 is TGCAGCGCCCCGACAGGAATCGATGGCTACACCTTC.

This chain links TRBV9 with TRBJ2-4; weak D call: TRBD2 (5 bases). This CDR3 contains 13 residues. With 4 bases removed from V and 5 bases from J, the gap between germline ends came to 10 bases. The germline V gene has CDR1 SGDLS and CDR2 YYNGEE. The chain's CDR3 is CASSPGFQNIQYF. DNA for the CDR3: TGTGCCAGCAGCCCGGGGTTCCAAAACATTCAGTACTTC.

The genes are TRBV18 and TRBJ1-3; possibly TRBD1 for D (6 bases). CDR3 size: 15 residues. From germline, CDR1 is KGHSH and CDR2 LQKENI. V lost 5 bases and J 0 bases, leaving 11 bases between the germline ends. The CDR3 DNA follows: TGTGCCAGCTCATTCCGACAGGACTCTGGAAACACCATATATTTT. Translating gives CASSFRQDSGNTIYF.

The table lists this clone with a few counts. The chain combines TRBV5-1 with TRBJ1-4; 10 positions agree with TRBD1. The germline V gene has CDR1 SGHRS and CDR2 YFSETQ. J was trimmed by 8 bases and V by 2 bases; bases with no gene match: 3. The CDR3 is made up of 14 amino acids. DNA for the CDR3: TGCGCCAGCAGCTTCGGACAGGGGGGAGAAAAACTGTTTTTT. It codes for CASSFGQGGEKLFF.

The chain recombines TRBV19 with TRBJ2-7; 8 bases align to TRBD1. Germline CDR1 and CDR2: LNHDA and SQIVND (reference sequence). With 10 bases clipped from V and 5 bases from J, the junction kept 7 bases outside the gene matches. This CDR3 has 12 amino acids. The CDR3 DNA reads TGTGCCACACGAACAGGGGGGCACGAGCAGTACTTC. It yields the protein CATRTGGHEQYF.

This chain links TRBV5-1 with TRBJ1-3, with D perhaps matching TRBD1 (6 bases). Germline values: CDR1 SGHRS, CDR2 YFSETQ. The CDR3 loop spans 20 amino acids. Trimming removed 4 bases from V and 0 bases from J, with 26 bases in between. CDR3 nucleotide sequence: TGCGCCAGCAGCGGGGGGGCAGGGCGAGCCGGTTTAAGCTCTGGAAACACCATATATTTT. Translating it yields CASSGGAGRAGLSSGNTIYF.

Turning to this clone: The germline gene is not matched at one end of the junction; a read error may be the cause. CDR3 in DNA: TGTTCCAGCAGCCCATCCCTTAAGGGGATGGATGAGCAGTTCTTC. Its protein product is CSSSPSLKGMDEQFF. The V gene is TRBV7-9, the J gene TRBJ2-1; TRBD1 is a possible D gene (5 bases). The germline CDR1 and CDR2 sequences are SEHNR and FQNEAQ (reference sequence). The CDR3 covers 15 residues.

In nucleotides, the CDR3 is TGCGCCAGCGTCCCCGGGACATTTGAGTCCGAGCAGTACTTC. As protein: CASVPGTFESEQYF. This chain uses TRBV5-1 with TRBJ2-7; D is possibly TRBD1 (6 bases). Germline V gene lookup returns CDR1 SGHRS and CDR2 YFSETQ. The V end was cut by 7 bases, the J end by 6 bases, with 20 bases between. The CDR3 has 14 residues.

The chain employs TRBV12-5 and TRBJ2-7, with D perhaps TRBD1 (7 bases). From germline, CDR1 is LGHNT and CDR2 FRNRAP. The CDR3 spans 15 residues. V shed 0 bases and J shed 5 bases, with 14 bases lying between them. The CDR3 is CASGLVWAGGNEQYF. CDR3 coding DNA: TGTGCTAGTGGTTTGGTATGGGCAGGGGGGAACGAGCAGTACTTC. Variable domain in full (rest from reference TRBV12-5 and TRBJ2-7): DARVTQTPRHKVTEMGQEVTMRCQPILGHNTVFWYRQTMMQGLELLAYFRNRAPLDDSGMPKDRFSAEMPDATLATLKIQPSEPRDSAVYFCASGLVWAGGNEQYFGPGTRLTVT.

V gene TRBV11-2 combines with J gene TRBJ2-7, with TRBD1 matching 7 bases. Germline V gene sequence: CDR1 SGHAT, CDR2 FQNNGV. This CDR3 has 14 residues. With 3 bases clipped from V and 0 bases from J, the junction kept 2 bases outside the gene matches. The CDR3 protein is CASSFRDSSYEQYF. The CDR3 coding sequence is TGTGCCAGCAGCTTCCGGGACAGCTCCTACGAGCAGTACTTC. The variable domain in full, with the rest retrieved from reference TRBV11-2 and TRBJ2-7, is EAGVAQSPRYKIIEKRQSVAFWCNPISGHATLYWYQQILGQGPKLLIQFQNNGVVDDSQLPKDRFSAERLKGVDSTLKIQPAKLEDSAVYLCASSFRDSSYEQYFGPGTRLTVT.

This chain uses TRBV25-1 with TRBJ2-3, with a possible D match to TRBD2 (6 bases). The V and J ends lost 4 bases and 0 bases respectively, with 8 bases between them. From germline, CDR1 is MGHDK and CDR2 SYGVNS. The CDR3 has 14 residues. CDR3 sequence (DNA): TGTGCCAGCAGTGCCGGGACTAGCACAGATACGCAGTATTTT. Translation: CASSAGTSTDTQYF.

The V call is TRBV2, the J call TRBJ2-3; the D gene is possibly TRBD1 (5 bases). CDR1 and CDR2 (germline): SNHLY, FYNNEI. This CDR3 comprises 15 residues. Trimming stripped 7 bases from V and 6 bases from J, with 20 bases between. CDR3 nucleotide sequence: TGTGCCAGCACTGGGCAGGCAGGGCTCGGGGATACGCAGTATTTT. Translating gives CASTGQAGLGDTQYF.

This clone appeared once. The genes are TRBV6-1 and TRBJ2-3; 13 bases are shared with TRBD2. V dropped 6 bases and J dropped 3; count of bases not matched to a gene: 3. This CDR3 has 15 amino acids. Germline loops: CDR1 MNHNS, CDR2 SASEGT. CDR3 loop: CASSRTSGGTDTQYF. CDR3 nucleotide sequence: TGTGCCAGCAGCCGGACTAGCGGGGGAACAGATACGCAGTATTTT.

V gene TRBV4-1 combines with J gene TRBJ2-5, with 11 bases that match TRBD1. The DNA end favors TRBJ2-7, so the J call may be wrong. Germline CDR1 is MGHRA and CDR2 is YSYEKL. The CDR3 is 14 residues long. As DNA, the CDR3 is TGCGCCAGCAGCATCGGGACAGGGGGCTACGAGCAGTACTTC. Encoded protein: CASSIGTGGYEQYF.

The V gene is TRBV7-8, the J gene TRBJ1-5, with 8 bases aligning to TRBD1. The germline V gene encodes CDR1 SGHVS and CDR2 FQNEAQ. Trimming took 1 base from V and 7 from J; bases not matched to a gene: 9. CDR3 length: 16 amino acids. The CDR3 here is CASSLVGGQGRQPQHF. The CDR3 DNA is TGTGCCAGCAGCTTAGTGGGAGGACAGGGACGCCAGCCCCAGCATTTT. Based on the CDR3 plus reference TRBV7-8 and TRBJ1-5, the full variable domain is GAGVSQSPRYKVAKRGQDVALRCDPISGHVSLFWYQQALGQGPEFLTYFQNEAQLDKSGLPSDRFFAERPEGSVSTLKIQRTQQEDSAVYLCASSLVGGQGRQPQHFGDGTRLSIL.

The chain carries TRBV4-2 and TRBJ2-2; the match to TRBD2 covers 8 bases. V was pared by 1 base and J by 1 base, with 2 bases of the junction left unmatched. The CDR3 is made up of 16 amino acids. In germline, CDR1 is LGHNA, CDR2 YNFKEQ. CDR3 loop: CASSQVAGGNTGELFF. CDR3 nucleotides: TGTGCCAGCAGCCAAGTGGCGGGGGGGAACACCGGGGAGCTGTTTTTT.

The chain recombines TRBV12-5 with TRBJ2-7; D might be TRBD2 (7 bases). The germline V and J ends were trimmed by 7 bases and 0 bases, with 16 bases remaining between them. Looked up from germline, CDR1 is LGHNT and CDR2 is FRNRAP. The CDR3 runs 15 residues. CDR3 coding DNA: TGTGCTAGTGCTCCCTGGGAGGGGGGCTCCTACGAGCAGTACTTC. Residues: CASAPWEGGSYEQYF.

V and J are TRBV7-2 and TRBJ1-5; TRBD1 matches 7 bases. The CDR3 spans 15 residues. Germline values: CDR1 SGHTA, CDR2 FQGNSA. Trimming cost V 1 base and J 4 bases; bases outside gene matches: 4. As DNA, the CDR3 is TGTGCCAGCAGCTTAGGGGGGACAGCAAATCAGCCCCAGCATTTT. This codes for CASSLGGTANQPQHF.

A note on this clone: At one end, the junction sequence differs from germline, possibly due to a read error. This CDR3 is CAWSVQGGGLVDF. In DNA, the CDR3 is TGTGCCTGGAGTGTACAGGGAGGGGGGTTAGTGGATTTT. This chain joins TRBV30 and TRBJ1-3; TRBD1 is a possible D gene (6 bases). Per germline, CDR1 GTSNPN and CDR2 SVGIG (reference sequence). This CDR3 region has 13 residues.

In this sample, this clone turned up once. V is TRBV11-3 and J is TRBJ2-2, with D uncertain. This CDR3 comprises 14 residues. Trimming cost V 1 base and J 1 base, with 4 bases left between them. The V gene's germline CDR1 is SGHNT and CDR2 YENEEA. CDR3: CASSLVRNTGELFF. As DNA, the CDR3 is TGTGCCAGCAGCTTAGTCCGGAACACCGGGGAGCTGTTTTTT.

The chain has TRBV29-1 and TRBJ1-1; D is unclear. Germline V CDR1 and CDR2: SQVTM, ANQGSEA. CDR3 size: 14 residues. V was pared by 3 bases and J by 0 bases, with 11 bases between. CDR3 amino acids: CSVDPVNMNTEAFF. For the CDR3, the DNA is TGCAGCGTTGATCCAGTAAACATGAACACTGAAGCTTTCTTT.

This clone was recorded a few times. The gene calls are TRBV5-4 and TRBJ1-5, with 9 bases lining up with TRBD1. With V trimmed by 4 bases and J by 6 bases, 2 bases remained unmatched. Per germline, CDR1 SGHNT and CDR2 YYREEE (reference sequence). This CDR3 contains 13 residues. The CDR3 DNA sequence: TGTGCCAGCAGCACGGACAGGGGTCAGCCCCAGCATTTT. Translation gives CASSTDRGQPQHF.

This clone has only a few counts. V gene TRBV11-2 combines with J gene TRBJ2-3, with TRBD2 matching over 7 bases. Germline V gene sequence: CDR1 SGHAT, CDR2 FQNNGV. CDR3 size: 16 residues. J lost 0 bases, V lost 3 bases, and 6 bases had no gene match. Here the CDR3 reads CASSLVAGPSTDTQYF. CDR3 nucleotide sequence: TGTGCCAGCAGCTTGGTAGCGGGCCCTAGCACAGATACGCAGTATTTT.

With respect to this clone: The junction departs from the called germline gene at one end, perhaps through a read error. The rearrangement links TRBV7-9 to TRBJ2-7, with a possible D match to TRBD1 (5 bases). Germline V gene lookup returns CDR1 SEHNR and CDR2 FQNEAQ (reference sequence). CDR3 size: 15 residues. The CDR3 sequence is CSSSLARGSSYEQYF. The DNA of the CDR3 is TGTTCCAGCAGCTTAGCAAGGGGCAGCTCCTACGAGCAGTACTTC.

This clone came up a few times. The CDR3: CASSVGTADTGELFF. The CDR3 nucleotides are TGCGCCAGCAGCGTCGGGACAGCAGACACCGGGGAGCTGTTTTTT. The genes are TRBV5-1 and TRBJ2-2; 7 bases are a match to TRBD1. The V gene's germline CDR1 is SGHRS and CDR2 YFSETQ. After removal of 4 bases from V and 3 bases from J, the junction contained 6 bases not matched to a gene. The CDR3 has 15 amino acids.

CDR3 nucleotide sequence: TGCAGCGTTGATCCGGCGGGGGGAAAGGGCTCCTACAATGAGCAGTTCTTC. Its translation: CSVDPAGGKGSYNEQFF. This chain connects TRBV29-1 to TRBJ2-1; TRBD2 aligns across 8 bases. The CDR3 has 17 residues. Germline V gives CDR1 SQVTM, CDR2 ANQGSEA. Germline trimming cut 3 bases from V and 0 bases from J; bases unmatched to any gene: 10.